This T cell receptor (beta chain) was captured in a study of Graves' ophthalmopathy and Graves' hyperthyroidism. RNA transcripts yielded amplified TCR beta CDR3 regions. The authors performed first-round RT-PCR with HTBI primers and then a second-round multiplex PCR. TCRdb ran MiXCR on the multiplex PCR reads and lists one entry per CDR3 protein. The table records 240,000 or so distinct CDR3 sequences, around 50% of them present only once. Fresh peripheral blood (around 10 ml) yielded the PBMCs. This clonotype turned up a few times. V lost 11 bases, J lost 0 bases, and 17 bases lay in between. There are 15 residues in the CDR3. Germline lookup yields CDR1 LNHNV and CDR2 YYDKDF (reference sequence).

J is TRBJ1-5 and V is TRBV15; a weak D match, TRBD1 (5 bases). This clonotype was sampled from an adult man with Graves' ophthalmopathy. The specimen was peripheral blood. The CDR3 DNA is TGTGCCGTGGGACTCATTGCTTATAGCAATCAGCCCCAGCATTTT. Translation gives CAVGLIAYSNQPQHF.